A selection of T cell receptor beta chains follows, all from one sample in a study of cytomegalovirus exposure and HLA in healthy donors. Libraries were prepared by immunoSEQ multiplex PCR; TCRdb keeps only in-frame clonotypes and omits some of them. The table lists 60,000 or so clones, roughly 83% of them singletons. Material: PBMCs. These TCRs come from a man aged 40-49 years in good health and CMV-seronegative. The CDR3 runs from the conserved cysteine through the conserved F or W. Each record gives: D gene, J gene, V gene, clone size, CDR3 protein, CDR3 DNA. A D gene is named only where the DNA matches it firmly. A row's size may be missing; if present it is once, few, many or a size class.

d_gene: NA; j_gene: TRBJ1-3; v_gene: TRBV5-8; abundance: NA; CDR3aa: CASSLVQVYSGNTIYF; CDR3nt: TGTGCCAGCAGCTTGGTTCAGGTCTACTCTGGAAACACCATATATTTT
d_gene: TRBD2; j_gene: TRBJ2-1; v_gene: TRBV5-1; abundance: NA; CDR3aa: CASSAVAGGPNNNEQFF; CDR3nt: TGCGCCAGCAGCGCCGTAGCGGGGGGGCCGAACAACAATGAGCAGTTCTTC
d_gene: TRBD1; j_gene: TRBJ2-3; v_gene: TRBV6-5; abundance: NA; CDR3aa: CASSYSGQATQYF; CDR3nt: TGTGCCAGCAGTTACTCGGGACAGGCTACGCAGTATTTT
d_gene: NA; j_gene: TRBJ1-2; v_gene: TRBV4-1; abundance: NA; CDR3aa: CASSQDGGYYGYTF; CDR3nt: TGCGCCAGCAGCCAAGACGGGGGGTACTATGGCTACACCTTC
d_gene: TRBD1; j_gene: TRBJ1-4; v_gene: TRBV19; abundance: NA; CDR3aa: CARETGDTLGDEKLFF; CDR3nt: TGTGCCAGAGAGACAGGGGATACACTCGGGGATGAAAAACTGTTTTTT
d_gene: TRBD2; j_gene: TRBJ2-3; v_gene: TRBV7-2; abundance: NA; CDR3aa: CASSGALAGGHIDTQYF; CDR3nt: TGTGCCAGCAGCGGAGCTCTAGCGGGGGGCCATATAGATACGCAGTATTTT
d_gene: NA; j_gene: TRBJ1-2; v_gene: TRBV7-6; abundance: NA; CDR3aa: CASSLGQPDYGYTF; CDR3nt: TGTGCCAGCAGCTTAGGACAGCCCGACTATGGCTACACCTTC
d_gene: NA; j_gene: TRBJ1-1; v_gene: TRBV19; abundance: few; CDR3aa: CASSAGNTEAFF; CDR3nt: TGTGCCAGTAGTGCGGGGAACACTGAAGCTTTCTTT
d_gene: NA; j_gene: TRBJ2-7; v_gene: TRBV11-2; abundance: NA; CDR3aa: CASSRSYEQYF; CDR3nt: TGTGCCAGCAGCCGCAGCTACGAGCAGTACTTC
d_gene: NA; j_gene: TRBJ1-6; v_gene: TRBV4-3; abundance: once; CDR3aa: CASSQGTTSSPLHF; CDR3nt: TGCGCCAGCAGCCAAGGGACAACTTCGTCACCCCTCCACTTT
d_gene: NA; j_gene: TRBJ2-2; v_gene: TRBV9; abundance: NA; CDR3aa: CASRPGVTTGELFF; CDR3nt: TGTGCCAGCAGGCCGGGGGTAACCACCGGGGAGCTGTTTTTT
d_gene: NA; j_gene: TRBJ2-5; v_gene: TRBV19; abundance: NA; CDR3aa: CASSIWQGGRGAQTQYF; CDR3nt: TGTGCCAGTAGTATTTGGCAGGGGGGTCGAGGGGCCCAGACCCAGTACTTC
d_gene: NA; j_gene: TRBJ1-6; v_gene: TRBV27; abundance: NA; CDR3aa: CASSFRGSYNSPLHF; CDR3nt: TGTGCCAGCAGTTTCCGGGGATCCTATAATTCACCCCTCCACTTT
d_gene: NA; j_gene: TRBJ2-1; v_gene: TRBV29-1; abundance: once; CDR3aa: CSVDILTQTANEQFF; CDR3nt: TGCAGCGTTGATATACTGACGCAGACAGCTAATGAGCAGTTCTTC
d_gene: NA; j_gene: TRBJ1-5; v_gene: TRBV4-2; abundance: NA; CDR3aa: CASSQVQDSNQPQHF; CDR3nt: TGTGCCAGCAGCCAAGTTCAGGATAGCAATCAGCCCCAGCATTTT
d_gene: TRBD1; j_gene: TRBJ2-1; v_gene: TRBV2; abundance: once; CDR3aa: CASRLDRVSYNEQFF; CDR3nt: TGTGCCAGCAGGCTAGACAGGGTCTCCTACAATGAGCAGTTCTTC
d_gene: TRBD1; j_gene: TRBJ1-2; v_gene: TRBV5-1; abundance: NA; CDR3aa: CASTATGARSYGYTF; CDR3nt: TGCGCCAGCACCGCTACAGGGGCCCGATCCTATGGCTACACCTTC
d_gene: TRBD1; j_gene: TRBJ1-4; v_gene: TRBV6-5; abundance: few; CDR3aa: CASSRDRGAKLFF; CDR3nt: TGTGCCAGCAGTAGGGACAGGGGGGCAAAACTGTTTTTT
d_gene: TRBD2; j_gene: TRBJ2-3; v_gene: TRBV5-1; abundance: NA; CDR3aa: CASSWRGGAADTQYF; CDR3nt: TGCGCCAGCAGCTGGCGCGGGGGGGCTGCAGATACGCAGTATTTT
d_gene: NA; j_gene: TRBJ2-1; v_gene: TRBV5-4; abundance: NA; CDR3aa: CASSLSTGTNYNEQFF; CDR3nt: TGTGCCAGCAGCTTAAGTACAGGAACCAACTACAATGAGCAGTTCTTC
d_gene: NA; j_gene: TRBJ2-5; v_gene: TRBV7-9; abundance: NA; CDR3aa: CASSLVSAEEWTQYF; CDR3nt: TGTGCCAGCAGCTTAGTGTCAGCTGAGGAGTGGACCCAGTACTTC
d_gene: NA; j_gene: TRBJ1-3; v_gene: TRBV5-4; abundance: NA; CDR3aa: CASSSERGFGGNTIYF; CDR3nt: TGTGCCAGCAGCTCCGAGAGGGGGTTTGGAGGAAACACCATATATTTT